This TCR beta chain was retrieved from a study of siplizumab effects on memory and regulatory T cells. Study conclusions and caveats: Whether proliferating Tregs in siplizumab cultures suppress was not functionally confirmed. Naive-or-memory phenotypes were unassignable for roughly 75-95% of proliferating CD4+ or CD8+ clones.

Sequencing used immunoSEQ multiplex PCR; TCRdb keeps in-frame clones, though not all of them. The table shows about 100,000 clones, with 94% occurring only once. On this clone itself: Antigen: not known.

This TCR was sampled from a human donor in good health. Material: non-Treg CD4+ T cells sorted from blood.

This CDR3 reads CASSLVTVRGEVYNEQFF. For the CDR3, the DNA is TGTGCCAGCAGCTTAGTGACGGTCAGGGGGGAGGTCTACAATGAGCAGTTCTTC. This chain connects TRBV7-3 to TRBJ2-1; possible D gene TRBD1, 7 bases. V was shortened by 2 bases and J by 3 bases, with 20 bases between the two germline ends. Germline CDR1 is SGHTA and CDR2 is FQGTGA. There are 18 residues in the CDR3.